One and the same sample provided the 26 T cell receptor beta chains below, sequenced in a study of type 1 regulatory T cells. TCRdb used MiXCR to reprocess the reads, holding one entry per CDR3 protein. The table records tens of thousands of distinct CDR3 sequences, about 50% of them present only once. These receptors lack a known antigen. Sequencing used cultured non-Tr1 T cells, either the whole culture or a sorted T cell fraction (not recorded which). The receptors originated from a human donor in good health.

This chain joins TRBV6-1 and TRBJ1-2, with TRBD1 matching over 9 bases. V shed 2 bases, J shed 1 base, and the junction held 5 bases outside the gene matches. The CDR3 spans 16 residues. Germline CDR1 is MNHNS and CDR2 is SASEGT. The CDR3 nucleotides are TGTGCCAGCAGTGAACCGGGACAGGGATTTAACTATGGCTACACCTTC. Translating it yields CASSEPGQGFNYGYTF.

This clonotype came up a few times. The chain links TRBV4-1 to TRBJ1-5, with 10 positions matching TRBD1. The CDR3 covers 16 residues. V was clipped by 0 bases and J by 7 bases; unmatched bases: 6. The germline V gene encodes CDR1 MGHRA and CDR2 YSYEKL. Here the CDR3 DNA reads TGCGCCAGCAGCCAAGATCGGACAGGGGGTAGACAGCCCCAGCATTTT. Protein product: CASSQDRTGGRQPQHF.

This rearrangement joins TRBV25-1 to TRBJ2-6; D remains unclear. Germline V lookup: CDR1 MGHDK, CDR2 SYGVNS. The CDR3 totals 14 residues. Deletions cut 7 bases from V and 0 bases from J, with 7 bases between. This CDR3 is CASKLSSGANVLTF. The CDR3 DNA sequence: TGTGCCAGCAAGCTGAGCTCTGGGGCCAACGTCCTGACTTTC.

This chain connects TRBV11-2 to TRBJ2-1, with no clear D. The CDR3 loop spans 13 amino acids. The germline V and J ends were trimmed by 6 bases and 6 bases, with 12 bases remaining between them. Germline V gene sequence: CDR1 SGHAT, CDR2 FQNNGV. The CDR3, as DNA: TGTGCCAGCAGGGGGTGGAGTACCAATGAGCAGTTCTTC. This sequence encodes CASRGWSTNEQFF.

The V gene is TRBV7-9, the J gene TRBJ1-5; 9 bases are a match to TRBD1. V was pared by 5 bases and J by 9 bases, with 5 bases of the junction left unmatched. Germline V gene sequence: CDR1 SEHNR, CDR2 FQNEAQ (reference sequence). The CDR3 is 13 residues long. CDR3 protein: CASSMDRGGPQHF. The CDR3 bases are TGTGCCAGCAGCATGGACAGGGGAGGGCCCCAGCATTTT.

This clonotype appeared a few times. CDR3 bases: TGTGCCAGTAGTATCGGACAGGGCGGTTCCCAGCATTTT. Protein sequence: CASSIGQGGSQHF. The rearrangement joins TRBV19 to TRBJ1-5; 8 bases match TRBD1. Germline V lookup: CDR1 LNHDA, CDR2 SQIVND (reference sequence). With V trimmed by 3 bases and J by 11 bases, 6 bases remained unmatched. CDR3 size: 13 residues.

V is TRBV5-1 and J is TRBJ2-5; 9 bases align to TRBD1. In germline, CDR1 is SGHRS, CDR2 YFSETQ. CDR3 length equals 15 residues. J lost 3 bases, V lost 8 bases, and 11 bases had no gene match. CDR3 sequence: CASTDLRTGEETQYF. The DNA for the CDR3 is TGCGCCAGTACAGACCTTCGGACAGGGGAAGAGACCCAGTACTTC.

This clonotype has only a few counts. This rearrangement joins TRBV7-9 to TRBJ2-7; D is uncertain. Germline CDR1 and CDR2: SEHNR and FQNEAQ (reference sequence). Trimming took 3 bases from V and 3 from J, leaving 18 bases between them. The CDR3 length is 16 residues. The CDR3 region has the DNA TGTGCCAGCAGCTTTAGCCCGACCTCTGGGAACTACGAGCAGTACTTC. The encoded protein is CASSFSPTSGNYEQYF.

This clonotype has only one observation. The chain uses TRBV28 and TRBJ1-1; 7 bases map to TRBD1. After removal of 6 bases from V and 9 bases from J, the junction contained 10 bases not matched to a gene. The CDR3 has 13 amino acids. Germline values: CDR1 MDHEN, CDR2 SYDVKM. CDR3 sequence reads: CASSPGQEEKAFF. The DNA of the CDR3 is TGTGCCAGCAGCCCAGGACAGGAGGAGAAAGCTTTCTTT.

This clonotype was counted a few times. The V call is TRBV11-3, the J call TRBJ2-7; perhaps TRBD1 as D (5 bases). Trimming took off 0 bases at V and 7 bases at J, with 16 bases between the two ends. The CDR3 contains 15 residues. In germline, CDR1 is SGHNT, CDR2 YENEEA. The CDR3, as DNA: TGTGCCAGCAGCTTAGAGACAGTGACTGGCCTGGAGCAGTACTTC. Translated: CASSLETVTGLEQYF.

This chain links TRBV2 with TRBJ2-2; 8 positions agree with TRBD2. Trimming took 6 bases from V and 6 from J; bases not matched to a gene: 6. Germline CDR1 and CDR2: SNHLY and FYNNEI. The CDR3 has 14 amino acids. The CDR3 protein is CASRDGRGAGELFF. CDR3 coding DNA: TGTGCCAGCAGGGACGGGCGGGGGGCCGGGGAGCTGTTTTTT.

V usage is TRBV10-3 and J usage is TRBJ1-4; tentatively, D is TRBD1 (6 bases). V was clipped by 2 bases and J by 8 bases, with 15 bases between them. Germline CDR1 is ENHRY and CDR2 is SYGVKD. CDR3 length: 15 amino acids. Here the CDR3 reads CAISERAGEREKLFF. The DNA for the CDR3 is TGTGCCATCAGTGAGAGGGCAGGGGAACGAGAAAAACTGTTTTTT.

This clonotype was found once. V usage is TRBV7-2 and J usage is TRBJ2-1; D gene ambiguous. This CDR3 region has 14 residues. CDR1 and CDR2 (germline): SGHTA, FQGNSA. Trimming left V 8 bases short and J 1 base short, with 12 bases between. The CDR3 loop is CASSDQPSYNEQFF. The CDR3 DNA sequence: TGTGCCAGCTCAGACCAGCCGTCCTACAATGAGCAGTTCTTC.

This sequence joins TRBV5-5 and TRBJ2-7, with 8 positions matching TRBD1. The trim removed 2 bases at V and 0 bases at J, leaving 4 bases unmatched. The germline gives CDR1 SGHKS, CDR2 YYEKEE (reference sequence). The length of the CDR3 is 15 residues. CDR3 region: CASSLGQGASYEQYF. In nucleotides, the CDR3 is TGTGCCAGCAGCTTAGGGCAGGGGGCCTCCTACGAGCAGTACTTC.

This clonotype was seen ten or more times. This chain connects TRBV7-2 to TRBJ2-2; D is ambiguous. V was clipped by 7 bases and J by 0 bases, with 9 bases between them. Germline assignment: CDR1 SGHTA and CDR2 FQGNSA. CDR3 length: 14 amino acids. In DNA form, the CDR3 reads TGTGCCAGCACCCGGGCAGCGAACACCGGGGAGCTGTTTTTT. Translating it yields CASTRAANTGELFF.

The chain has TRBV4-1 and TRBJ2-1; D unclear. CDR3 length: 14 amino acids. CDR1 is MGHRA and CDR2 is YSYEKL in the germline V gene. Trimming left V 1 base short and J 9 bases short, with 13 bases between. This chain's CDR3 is CASSQGLWSPEQFF. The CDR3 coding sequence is TGCGCCAGCAGCCAAGGGTTGTGGTCGCCTGAGCAGTTCTTC.

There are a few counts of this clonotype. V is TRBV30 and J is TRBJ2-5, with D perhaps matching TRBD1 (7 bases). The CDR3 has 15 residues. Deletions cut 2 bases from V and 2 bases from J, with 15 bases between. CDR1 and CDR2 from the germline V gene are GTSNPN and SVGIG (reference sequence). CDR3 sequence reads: CAWSLQGGPQETQYF. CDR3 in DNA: TGTGCCTGGAGTCTTCAGGGGGGTCCTCAAGAGACCCAGTACTTC.

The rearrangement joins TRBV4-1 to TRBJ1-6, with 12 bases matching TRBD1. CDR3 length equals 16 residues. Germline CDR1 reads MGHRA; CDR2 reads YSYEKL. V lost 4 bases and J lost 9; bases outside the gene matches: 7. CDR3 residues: CASSLDRDRGLSPLHF. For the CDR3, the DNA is TGCGCCAGCAGCCTAGATCGGGACAGGGGGCTTTCACCCCTCCACTTT.

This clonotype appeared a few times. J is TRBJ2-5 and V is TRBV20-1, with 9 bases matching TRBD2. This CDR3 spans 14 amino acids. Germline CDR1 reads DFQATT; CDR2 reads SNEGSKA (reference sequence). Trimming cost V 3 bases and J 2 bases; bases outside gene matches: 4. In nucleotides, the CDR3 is TGCAGTGCTAGCCGGGCGGGGGGGCAAGAGACCCAGTACTTC. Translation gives CSASRAGGQETQYF.

In DNA, the CDR3 is TGCAGCGTTGAGAGGGGGCAGAGGGGAGATACGCAGTATTTT. It specifies CSVERGQRGDTQYF. The rearrangement uses TRBV29-1 and TRBJ2-3; TRBD1 matches 7 bases. CDR3 length: 14 amino acids. In germline, CDR1 is SQVTM, CDR2 ANQGSEA. The trim removed 3 bases at V and 5 bases at J, leaving 8 bases unmatched.

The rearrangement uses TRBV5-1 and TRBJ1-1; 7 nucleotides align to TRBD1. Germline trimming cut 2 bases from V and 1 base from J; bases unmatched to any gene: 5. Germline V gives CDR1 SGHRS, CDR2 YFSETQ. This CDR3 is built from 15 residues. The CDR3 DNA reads TGCGCCAGCAGCTTACAGGGGTCGGGGAACACTGAAGCTTTCTTT. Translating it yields CASSLQGSGNTEAFF. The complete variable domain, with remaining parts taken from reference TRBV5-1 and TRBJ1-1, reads KAGVTQTPRYLIKTRGQQVTLSCSPISGHRSVSWYQQTPGQGLQFLFEYFSETQRNKGNFPGRFSGRQFSNSRSEMNVSTLELGDSALYLCASSLQGSGNTEAFFGQGTRLTVV.

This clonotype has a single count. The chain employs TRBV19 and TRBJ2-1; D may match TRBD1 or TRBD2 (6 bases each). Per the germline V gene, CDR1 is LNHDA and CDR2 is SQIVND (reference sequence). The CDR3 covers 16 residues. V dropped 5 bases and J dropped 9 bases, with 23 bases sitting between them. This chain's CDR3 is CASSGTSTRVQGEQFF. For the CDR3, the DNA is TGTGCCAGTAGTGGGACTTCCACGAGAGTACAGGGTGAGCAGTTCTTC. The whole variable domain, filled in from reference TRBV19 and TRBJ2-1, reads DGGITQSPKYLFRKEGQNVTLSCEQNLNHDAMYWYRQDPGQGLRLIYYSQIVNDFQKGDIAEGYSVSREKKESFPLTVTSAQKNPTAFYLCASSGTSTRVQGEQFFGPGTRLTVL.

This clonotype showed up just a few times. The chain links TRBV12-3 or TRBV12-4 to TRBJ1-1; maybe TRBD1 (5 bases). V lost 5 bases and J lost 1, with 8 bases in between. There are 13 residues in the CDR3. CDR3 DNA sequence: TGTGCCAGCAGTCAACAGGAGAACACTGAAGCTTTCTTT. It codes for CASSQQENTEAFF.

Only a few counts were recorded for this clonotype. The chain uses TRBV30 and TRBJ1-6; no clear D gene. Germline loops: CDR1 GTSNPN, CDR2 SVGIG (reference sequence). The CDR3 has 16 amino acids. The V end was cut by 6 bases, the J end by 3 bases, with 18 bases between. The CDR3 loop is CACTGRERIYNSPLHF. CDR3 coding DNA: TGTGCCTGTACCGGGCGGGAGAGAATCTATAATTCACCCCTCCACTTT.

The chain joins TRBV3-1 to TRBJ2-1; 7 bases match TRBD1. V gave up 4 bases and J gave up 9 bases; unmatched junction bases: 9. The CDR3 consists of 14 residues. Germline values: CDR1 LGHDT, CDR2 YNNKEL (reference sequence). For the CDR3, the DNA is TGTGCCAGCAGCCCCCCAGGACAGGTTGGTGAGCAGTTCTTC. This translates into CASSPPGQVGEQFF.

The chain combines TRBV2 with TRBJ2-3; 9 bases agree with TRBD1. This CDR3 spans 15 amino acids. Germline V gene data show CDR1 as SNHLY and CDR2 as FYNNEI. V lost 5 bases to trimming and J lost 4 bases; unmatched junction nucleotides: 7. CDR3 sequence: CASSPDRGRSDTQYF. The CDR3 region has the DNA TGTGCCAGCAGTCCGGACAGGGGAAGATCAGATACGCAGTATTTT.